What follows is one T cell receptor (beta chain) and its context. The antigen is not known. The source of the sample is a study of neoadjuvant nivolumab and ipilimumab in lung cancer. Whole-study results and caveats: TCR receptors were sequenced in few samples. Blood richness before therapy tracked richness in tumors resected after neoadjuvant therapy. Only a single major-pathologic-response sample was available for clonality analysis.

TCRdb keeps only in-frame clones here, not all; method: immunoSEQ multiplex PCR. Here the sample spans about 6,200 clones, about 65% being singletons. This specimen was tumor tissue, taken after neoadjuvant nivolumab, alone or with ipilimumab, at or shortly before surgery. This clonotype originated in an adult with non-small cell lung cancer.

Written as DNA, the CDR3 is TGTGCCAGCAGCCAAGTATTTGGCGGGAAGGTCGGGGAGCTGTTTTTT. Protein sequence: CASSQVFGGKVGELFF. The V call is TRBV4-2, the J call TRBJ2-2; tentative D call: TRBD2 (6 bases). The V gene lost 1 base and the J gene lost 7 bases, with 16 bases spanning the gap. This CDR3 region has 16 residues. Germline V gene lookup returns CDR1 LGHNA and CDR2 YNFKEQ.